The next 26 T cell receptor beta chains were all read from a single sample in a study of tumor-infiltrating lymphocytes in primary liver carcinoma. Taking 20-30 mg of unsorted bulk tissue, the authors co-extracted RNA and DNA. With a constant-region primer, TCR beta cDNA was made from 450 to 500 ng of total RNA. Libraries covering TCR beta were generated through three nested multiplex PCR rounds (using a slightly modified ARM-PCR). Forward primers for TRBV1-TRBV30 and a C-beta reverse primer served the first two PCR rounds, at around 11 cycles each. TCRdb ran MiXCR on the multiplex PCR reads and lists one entry per CDR3 protein. The table has some 100,000 distinct CDR3 sequences, 65% to 75% seen once. Sequencing input: liver tumor tissue from sampling region 2. This sample's subset: tumor region T2, inferior pole. Source of these receptors: an older woman with primary liver carcinoma and hepatitis B virus infection.

About this clonotype: A read error may produce the germline difference seen at one junction end. This chain joins TRBV4-1 and TRBJ2-5, with D possibly TRBD2 on 6 matching bases. This CDR3 is built from 16 residues. Per the germline V gene, CDR1 is MGHRA and CDR2 is YSYEKL. The CDR3 region is CASRSGGGSSQETQYF. CDR3 in DNA: TGCGCCAGCAGATCCGGGGGAGGCTCCTCCCAAGAGACCCAATACTTC.

About this clonotype itself: A read error is likely, as this CDR3 ends without the conserved phenylalanine or tryptophan. No DNA is shown, since the ends of the CDR3 on it are uncertain; the CDR3 is the one TCRdb lists. This chain uses TRBV11-2 with TRBJ2-1; TRBD2 is taken as the D call from the table, unchecked against the DNA. Germline lookup yields CDR1 SGHAT and CDR2 FQNNGV. The CDR3 length equals 18 residues, ends included. CDR3 in amino acids: CASVLLLSVVSSYNDHFL.

This clonotype was detected many times. The V and J genes are TRBV4-1 and TRBJ2-5; 12 positions match TRBD2. CDR3 length: 18 amino acids. The junction had 15 bases not matched to a gene; V was cut back by 4 bases and J by 6 bases. Germline loops: CDR1 MGHRA, CDR2 YSYEKL. CDR3 in amino acids: CASSRLAGDDRPQQTQYF. CDR3 nucleotides: TGCGCCAGCAGCCGACTAGCGGGAGACGACCGCCCGCAGCAGACCCAGTACTTC.

The count of this clonotype is one. This chain joins TRBV23-1 and TRBJ2-7; 13 bases map to TRBD2. TRBV23-1 is designated an ORF whose function remains uncertain. J lost 8 bases, V lost 2 bases, and 15 bases had no gene match. This CDR3 is built from 18 residues. CDR3 DNA: TGCGCCAGCAGTCAACGTGGACTAGCGGGAGAGCCGTCCCACAAGCAGTACTTC. Protein sequence: CASSQRGLAGEPSHKQYF.

This chain connects TRBV7-9 to TRBJ1-5, with D unclear. Looked up from germline, CDR1 is SEHNR and CDR2 is FQNEAQ (reference sequence). V shed 5 bases and J shed 4 bases, with 15 bases lying between them. The CDR3 consists of 15 residues. CDR3 protein: CASSPSGDPNQPQHF. CDR3 DNA: TGTGCCAGCAGCCCATCGGGTGACCCAAATCAGCCCCAGCATTTT.

This clonotype was seen ten or more times. The J gene is TRBJ2-7, the V gene TRBV7-9, with D perhaps TRBD1 (6 bases). In germline, CDR1 is SEHNR, CDR2 FQNEAQ (reference sequence). V lost 4 bases and J lost 2, with 12 bases in between. The CDR3 covers 14 residues. The CDR3 DNA is TGTGCCAGCAGCTCCGACAGGAATGCCTACGAGCAGTACTTC. This translates into CASSSDRNAYEQYF.

Turning to this clonotype: The junction and the germline gene differ at one end; a read error may be behind it. The CDR3 sequence is CASSLEGGIYNEQSF. The CDR3 nucleotides read TGCGCCAGCAGCTTGGAAGGGGGAATCTACAATGAGCAGTCCTTC. The V and J genes are TRBV5-1 and TRBJ2-1; a possible D gene is TRBD1 (6 bases). Germline CDR1 SGHRS, CDR2 YFSETQ. This CDR3 contains 15 residues.

This clonotype was observed a single time. A read error may produce the germline difference seen at one junction end. The J gene is TRBJ2-3, the V gene TRBV29-1, with D tentatively TRBD1 or TRBD2 (5 bases each). Germline-derived CDR1 and CDR2 are SQVTM and ANQGSEA. The CDR3 has 12 residues. CDR3 residues: CSIETGAGTQYF. DNA of the CDR3: TGCAGCATTGAGACCGGGGCAGGTACGCAGTATTTT.

As to this clonotype: Possible read error: a much larger clone is one base away. The V and J genes are TRBV6-5 and TRBJ2-2; D is perhaps TRBD1 (5 bases). The CDR3 spans 14 residues. With 7 bases removed from V and 3 bases from J, the gap between germline ends came to 12 bases. From germline, CDR1 is MNHEY and CDR2 SVGAGI. This CDR3 reads CASKDGRDTGELFF. CDR3 DNA sequence: TGTGCCAGCAAGGATGGCAGGGACACCGGGGAGCTGTTTTTT.

A note on this clonotype: Germline and junction disagree at one end, which may indicate a read error. The V and J genes are TRBV11-3 and TRBJ2-7, with 9 bases matching TRBD1. Germline assignment: CDR1 SGHNT and CDR2 YENEEA. This CDR3 comprises 15 residues. CDR3 in amino acids: CANSPGTGGNYERCF. CDR3 nucleotides: TGTGCCAACAGCCCCGGAACAGGGGGCAACTACGAGCGGTGCTTC. The full variable domain, with the rest looked up from reference TRBV11-3 and TRBJ2-7, is EAGVVQSPRYKIIEKKQPVAFWCNPISGHNTLYWYLQNLGQGPELLIRYENEEAVDDSQLPKDRFSAERLKGVDSTLKIQPAELGDSAVYLCANSPGTGGNYERCFGPGTRLTVT.

In regard to this clonotype: A read error may account for a junction end that differs from germline. The chain employs TRBV5-4 and TRBJ1-2; TRBD1 matches at 7 bases. Per the germline V gene, CDR1 is SGHNT and CDR2 is YYREEE (reference sequence). The CDR3 totals 14 residues. The CDR3 protein is CASSPFDRVVGHTF. As DNA, the CDR3 is TGTGCCAGCAGCCCCTTCGACAGGGTGGTTGGCCACACCTTC.

CDR3 loop: CASGPTRVPYEQYF. The CDR3 DNA reads TGTGCCAGCGGCCCCACGAGGGTCCCCTACGAGCAGTACTTC. This chain joins TRBV4-2 and TRBJ2-7, with D possibly matching TRBD2 (5 bases). Germline CDR1 LGHNA, CDR2 YNFKEQ. The V end was cut by 8 bases, the J end by 2 bases, with 16 bases between. The CDR3 runs 14 residues.

This sequence joins TRBV11-2 and TRBJ2-7, with 7 bases aligning to TRBD2. CDR3 length: 15 residues. Germline CDR1 and CDR2: SGHAT and FQNNGV. The V segment lost 0 bases and the J segment 5 bases; nucleotides outside the gene matches: 7. Here the CDR3 reads CASSLDSGLVHEQYF. CDR3 DNA: TGTGCCAGCAGCTTAGATAGTGGACTAGTTCACGAGCAGTACTTC.

Regarding this clonotype: Just one base apart from a much larger clone, this may be a read error. The chain joins TRBV5-4 to TRBJ2-2; TRBD1 might be the D (6 bases). CDR1 is SGHNT and CDR2 is YYREEE in the germline V gene (reference sequence). The CDR3 sequence is 15 residues long. Here the CDR3 reads CASCFGQLDTGELFF. CDR3 DNA sequence: TGTGCCAGCTGCTTTGGACAGCTAGACACCGGGGAGCTGTTTTTT.

This clonotype was counted ten times or more. This chain joins TRBV12-3 or TRBV12-4 and TRBJ2-5; a possible D gene is TRBD2 (6 bases). There are 12 residues in the CDR3. Between the trimmed V and J ends, which lost 4 bases and 5 bases, there was a span of 8 bases. The CDR3 loop reads CASSWGEETQYF. The CDR3 region has the DNA TGTGCCAGCAGTTGGGGGGAGGAGACCCAGTACTTC.

As for this clonotype: Sequence at one end of the junction differs from germline and may be a read error. The J gene is TRBJ2-2, the V gene TRBV6-6; no reliable D call. The germline CDR1 and CDR2 sequences are MNHNY and SVGAGI (reference sequence). CDR3 length equals 12 residues. This chain's CDR3 is CVSSYLTGELFF. CDR3 in DNA: TGTGTCAGCAGCTATCTGACCGGGGAGCTGTTTTTT.

This clonotype has more than one count but fewer than ten. V is TRBV7-3 and J is TRBJ2-2; D not certain. The length of the CDR3 is 14 residues. V was pared by 2 bases and J by 5 bases, with 9 bases between. Germline assignment: CDR1 SGHTA and CDR2 FQGTGA. The CDR3 coding sequence is TGTGCCAGCAGCTTACAGACAAGGACCGGGGAGCTGTTTTTT. It yields the protein CASSLQTRTGELFF.

The chain combines TRBV29-1 with TRBJ2-1; D may match TRBD1 or TRBD2 (6 bases each). In germline, CDR1 is SQVTM, CDR2 ANQGSEA. CDR3 length equals 13 residues. Trimming pared 3 bases from V and 15 bases from J, leaving 21 bases between. The CDR3 nucleotides are TGCAGCGTTGATGGACGGGGGCGGGATGAGAGGTTCTTC. Translated, it gives CSVDGRGRDERFF.

A word on this clonotype: A read error may produce the germline difference seen at one junction end. The chain links TRBV5-4 to TRBJ2-3; 8 bases agree with TRBD2. CDR3 size: 15 residues. Germline-derived CDR1 and CDR2 are SGHNT and YYREEE (reference sequence). The CDR3 sequence: CAGSHGRAGTDTQYF. The DNA for the CDR3 is TGTGCCGGCAGCCACGGGAGGGCCGGAACAGATACGCAGTATTTT.

This clonotype was counted ten times or more. The rearrangement links TRBV6-6 to TRBJ1-3; the match to TRBD1 covers 7 bases. The length of the CDR3 is 18 residues. The trim removed 7 bases at V and 4 bases at J, leaving 19 bases unmatched. CDR1 is MNHNY, CDR2 SVGAGI, per germline (reference sequence). The CDR3 sequence: CASTHGVRNRGLGNTIYF. The CDR3, as DNA: TGTGCCAGCACCCACGGAGTGAGGAACAGGGGTTTGGGAAACACCATATATTTT.

This clonotype was detected many times. For the CDR3, the DNA is TGTGCCTGGAGTGTAGGACAGCCCAATCAGCCCCAGCATTTT. This gives the protein CAWSVGQPNQPQHF. V and J are TRBV30 and TRBJ1-5; D is possibly TRBD1 (6 bases). The length of the CDR3 is 14 residues. Trimming removed 0 bases from V and 3 bases from J, with 9 bases in between. Germline CDR1 is GTSNPN and CDR2 is SVGIG (reference sequence). The full variable domain, with the rest looked up from reference TRBV30 and TRBJ1-5, is SQTIHQWPATLVQPVGSPLSLECTVEGTSNPNLYWYRQAAGRGLQLLFYSVGIGQISSEVPQNLSASRPQDRQFILSSKKLLLSDSGFYLCAWSVGQPNQPQHFGDGTRLSIL.

Of note for this clonotype: A single base separates this from a much larger clone, so it may be a read error. The V gene is TRBV5-4, the J gene TRBJ2-7, with 12 bases lining up with TRBD2. Per the germline V gene, CDR1 is SGHNT and CDR2 is YYREEE (reference sequence). Unmatched junction bases numbered 4, after V lost 3 bases and J lost 0 bases. CDR3 length: 16 residues. CDR3 in amino acids: CASSSQGLAGSYEQYF. The CDR3 coding sequence is TGTGCCAGCAGCTCGCAGGGACTAGCGGGCTCCTACGAGCAGTACTTC.

The chain joins TRBV29-1 to TRBJ2-2; 7 bases match TRBD1. The CDR3 runs to 13 residues. J lost 9 bases, V lost 7 bases, and 11 bases had no gene match. The germline gives CDR1 SQVTM, CDR2 ANQGSEA. CDR3 protein: CSALTGLPWELFF. CDR3 in DNA: TGCAGCGCTTTGACAGGGCTCCCCTGGGAGCTGTTTTTT.

The DNA for the CDR3 is TGTGCCAGCAGCCCTAGGCCAGCAGAGTCGGGTGAGCAGTTCTTC. Encoded protein: CASSPRPAESGEQFF. The chain joins TRBV11-2 to TRBJ2-1, with unresolved D. The germline gives CDR1 SGHAT, CDR2 FQNNGV. V lost 5 bases to trimming and J lost 9 bases, with 20 bases between them. CDR3 size: 15 residues. Complete variable domain (other parts from reference TRBV11-2 and TRBJ2-1): EAGVAQSPRYKIIEKRQSVAFWCNPISGHATLYWYQQILGQGPKLLIQFQNNGVVDDSQLPKDRFSAERLKGVDSTLKIQPAKLEDSAVYLCASSPRPAESGEQFFGPGTRLTVL.

Details on this clonotype: A read error may account for a junction end that differs from germline. V gene TRBV11-3 combines with J gene TRBJ2-1; the match to TRBD2 covers 9 bases. Germline CDR1 and CDR2: SGHNT and YENEEA. CDR3 length: 16 residues. The CDR3 nucleotides read TGTACCAGGAGCGCGACTAGCGGAGGCCAATACAATGATCAGTTCTTC. Translating gives CTRSATSGGQYNDQFF.

With regard to this clonotype: The junction departs from the called germline gene at one end, perhaps through a read error. V is TRBV11-1 and J is TRBJ2-3; TRBD2 agrees at 7 bases. Germline CDR1 SGHAT, CDR2 FQDESV (reference sequence). This CDR3 comprises 14 residues. CDR3 nucleotide sequence: TGTGTCACCAGCTTAAGGCAGCGTGCGGGAGAGTCTCACTTT. It encodes CVTSLRQRAGESHF. Full variable domain (missing parts from reference TRBV11-1 and TRBJ2-3): EAEVAQSPRYKITEKSQAVAFWCDPISGHATLYWYRQILGQGPELLVQFQDESVVDDSQLPKDRFSAERLKGVDSTLKIQPAELGDSAMYLCVTSLRQRAGESHFGPGTRLTVL.